Reported below is one T cell receptor beta chain. This entry is derived from a study of blood T cell repertoires in COVID-19. Study as a whole: Whether acute or convalescent, the COVID-19 samples came from the United States, Italy and Spain. T cells, B-cell-depleted T cells, or PBMCs supplied cDNA or gDNA.

Per the study methods: Nucleated cell counts were estimated from reference gene primer amplification. Assay: immunoSEQ multiplex PCR; the TCRdb copy retains only in-frame clones and omits some. From that table come the V and J calls and clone size; the DNA was used to work out D and trimming. Among around 210,000 clones, roughly 90% were seen once, and the ten largest hold more than 0.7%. CDR1 and CDR2 from the germline V gene are MNHEY and SVGEGT. This CDR3 comprises 15 residues. V gave up 5 bases and J gave up 0 bases; unmatched junction bases: 5. The origin of this receptor is a woman between 65 and 79 years old with acute or convalescent COVID-19. This chain connects TRBV6-2 or TRBV6-3 to TRBJ2-7; 9 bases match TRBD2. The sequencing sample was made of peripheral blood. CDR3 loop: CASSPSGRSSYEQYF. CDR3 nucleotides: TGTGCCAGCAGTCCGAGCGGGAGGAGCTCCTACGAGCAGTACTTC.